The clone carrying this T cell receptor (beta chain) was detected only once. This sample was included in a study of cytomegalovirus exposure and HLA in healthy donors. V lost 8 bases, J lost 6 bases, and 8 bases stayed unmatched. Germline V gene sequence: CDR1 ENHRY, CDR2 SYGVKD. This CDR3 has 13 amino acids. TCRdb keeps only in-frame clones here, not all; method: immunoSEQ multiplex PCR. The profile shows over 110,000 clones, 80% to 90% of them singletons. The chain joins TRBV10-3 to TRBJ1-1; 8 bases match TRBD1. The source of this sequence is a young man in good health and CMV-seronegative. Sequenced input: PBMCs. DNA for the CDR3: TGTGCCATCGAACAGGGGGGGGACTCTGAAGCTTTCTTT. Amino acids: CAIEQGGDSEAFF.